This note documents a single T cell receptor beta chain sequence. The clone's antigen remains unknown. A far bigger clonotype differs at one base, so this is likely a read error. The TCR beta CDR3 region was amplified from genomic DNA by two rounds of multiplex PCR. The first PCR round used primers specific to each TRBV and TRBJ gene, with sequences filed in Chinese patent CN105087789A. Universal primers were used in the second PCR round. The Roche High Pure PCR Template Preparation Kit was used to extract genomic DNA from frozen PBMCs. Paired-end sequencing with 151 bp reads was performed on the libraries using an Illumina HiSeq 3000. The study's own analysis went as follows. CutAdapt was used to discard raw reads that did not contain the multiplex PCR primer sequences. Using PEAR, the high-quality paired reads were merged into contigs. By aligning each contig to reference sequences, MiXCR assigned the TRB V, D and J gene segments to that contig. CDR3 sequences were clustered by base quality and sequence similarity to remove sequencing errors. Diversity was calculated as Shannon entropy divided by the natural log of the number of productive TCR sequences. To get clonality, Shannon entropy was divided by the natural log of the number of unique clonotypes, and that result was subtracted from one. Progression-free survival cut-offs for repertoire metrics were chosen using the Youden index of ROC curves, with analyses run in R 3.5.3. TCRdb reanalyzed the raw reads on its own, using fastp at Q25 for trimming and MiXCR for clone calling, and kept in-frame beta chains. Each entry merges the rows of one CDR3 protein and shows their most common DNA and genes. The V and J calls and clone size are TCRdb's, not the authors'. The sample has 13,000 to 15,000 distinct CDR3 sequences on record, less than 45% of them singletons. In total, the top ten clones hold 41% of the sample.

The sample belongs to a study of prognosis after radiotherapy for stage I lung cancer (dated by TCRdb to the early 2020s). Looking at the study overall: Roughly 20 stage I NSCLC patients were enrolled in Nanjing, China, between early 2018 and early 2019. Ages in the cohort of about a dozen men and about six women ranged from about 50 to 84 years, with a median of 74. Squamous cell carcinoma histology was identified in roughly 7 patients, and adenocarcinoma histology was identified in under 15 patients. In every patient, SBRT was given without any concurrent therapy. In 12 to 15 patients the disease was a newly diagnosed primary stage I lung tumor, whereas 4 to 6 had oligometastatic NSCLC following surgical resection of the primary tumor. Every patient was regarded as medically inoperable, because of comorbidities in some 13 cases and refusal of surgery in seven or eight cases. The study took one blood sample before SBRT and one after SBRT from each of 20 or so patients and sequenced all 40 or so samples. Distant metastases were developed by four of the 19 patients after SBRT, at a median of around seven months, whereas no significant progression was observed in the other 15 patients. This study profiled peripheral blood TCR beta repertoires from stage I NSCLC patients before and after stereotactic body radiotherapy and linked the repertoires to distant failure. SBRT was given in 3 to 5 fractions with a biologically effective dose of at least 100 Gy, using image-guided IMRT or VMAT. The full study reports these points: Post-SBRT Shannon entropy and its change from baseline were lower in patients who developed distant metastases; baseline Shannon entropy was not associated with metastases. No adjustment for multiple comparisons was applied to any of the reported P values. Differences by metastasis status were reportedly seen in TRBV and TRBJ usage frequencies, involving two V genes at baseline and, after SBRT, nine V genes and two J genes. After SBRT, the count of unique TCR clones dropped from a median of roughly 9,700 beforehand to about 6,800 afterward (Wilcoxon paired P=0.011). Limitations of the study included a small cohort and short follow-up, and the study findings need independent validation. No determination of tumor specificity was made for expanded TCR clones.

All patients had node-negative disease on CT and PET/CT, and none had a history of other malignancies or had previously received chemotherapy or radiotherapy. At each of the two time points, 6 to 7.5 milliliters of peripheral venous blood were collected into EDTA tubes. PBMCs were isolated by Ficoll-Paque Plus density-gradient centrifugation. Immediately after collection, samples were stored at -80 degrees C until analysis. The CDR3 sequence holds 16 residues, the cysteine and phenylalanine included. CDR3 DNA is the only sequence kept; it has 48 bases, read in frame from the first base. The germline V gene sets CDR1 to MRHNA and CDR2 to SNTAGT.

This TCR was sampled from a donor aged 50 or older with non-small cell lung cancer. The V gene is TRBV6-4 and the J gene is TRBJ1-5; TRBD1 fits 9 bases in the junction. This sample comprised PBMCs, obtained before or after stereotactic body radiation therapy (not recorded which). The CDR3 region: CASSDLTGGSNKPQHF. The sequence in DNA is TGTGCCAGCAGTGACCTGACAGGGGGTAGCAATAAGCCCCAGCATTTT.